This TCR beta chain was sequenced for a study of blood T cell repertoires in COVID-19 (dated by TCRdb to the early 2020s). About the full investigation: The collaborator samples originated in the United States, Italy and Spain and spanned the acute and convalescent phases of COVID-19. The material from the prospective study consisted of cDNA or gDNA derived from T cells, B-cell-depleted T cells, or PBMCs. Subjects who had been exposed to COVID-19, were actively infected with it, or had recovered from it provided the deeply sampled blood TCRbeta repertoires that made up the dataset. The repertoires were released in a freely available public database intended as a resource for research on the immune response to SARS-CoV-2. Samples were obtained from the ongoing ImmuneRACE study (first 160 participants) and from approximately 1,200 subjects provided by 6 global collaborators. Nearly every sample came with metadata listing a de-identified subject ID, COVID-19 status, age in years and sex. Where available, HLA class I and class II types were taken from metadata supplied by the sample provider and were not determined by assay-based typing.

The immunoSEQ Assay, a bias-controlled multiplex PCR, was used to amplify TCRbeta CDR3 regions from genomic DNA. The published analysis was carried out like this. The number of nucleated cells in each sample was estimated from the amplification of reference gene primers within the assay. To quantify the absolute abundance of each unique TCRbeta CDR3 rearrangement, sequence reads were collapsed and filtered. For each sample, productive Simpson clonality was calculated as the square root of Simpson's diversity index over productive rearrangements. TCRdb provides this immuneACCESS table in a form limited to in-frame rearrangements. Some clones are lacking; in checked studies, under half of them reflect an unresolved V gene, and why the rest are absent is not known. D and trimming come from the DNA, and the V and J calls and clone size come from that table. The sample contains approximately 200,000 clones, about four fifths of them found a single time. The ten largest clones represent about 1.3% of the sample.

In regard to this clone: What antigen it recognizes has not been identified. There are no base qualities to consult, and no much larger clone falls within one base.

Overall results and qualifications from the work: Clinical and demographic metadata were provided uncurated, with the amount varying by source and participant.

Between the V and J ends, shortened by 0 bases and 6 bases respectively, the junction contains 14 bases. The germline V gene encodes CDR1 LGHDT and CDR2 YNNKEL (reference sequence). From the cysteine up to the phenylalanine, the CDR3 has a length of 15 residues. Solely the CDR3 DNA is kept, with 45 bases framed from the first base. Participants in the prospective study were enrolled through a virtual design, were aged about 18 to 89 years, and lived in approximately 25 United States geographic areas. Cohort assignment in the prospective study relied on participant-reported clinical history from a screening survey and a study questionnaire. In the prospective study, mobile phlebotomists collected whole blood, serum and a nasopharyngeal or oropharyngeal swab from each participant. Additional blood draws and questionnaires over an approximately 2-month period could optionally be provided by prospective study participants. Blood samples from the prospective study were shipped frozen or at room temperature prior to DNA extraction.

This sequence uses TRBV3-1 (or the pseudogene TRBV3-2) and TRBJ1-2, with the D gene call left open. The sequencing input was PBMCs or T cells enriched from blood (not recorded which). The receptor was derived from a woman in her 40s with acute COVID-19. CDR3 loop: CASSQDVEGGNGYTF. The sequence in DNA is TGTGCCAGCAGCCAAGATGTTGAGGGAGGCAATGGCTACACCTTC.